This T cell receptor (beta chain) was retrieved from a study of T cell responses to AZD1222 COVID-19 vaccine. Looked up from germline, CDR1 is SQVTM and CDR2 is ANQGSEA. The CDR3 runs to 13 residues. Trimming removed 3 bases from V and 3 bases from J; junction bases left unmatched: 2. Data came from immunoSEQ multiplex PCR; TCRdb stores just in-frame clones and leaves some out. The sample lists 200,000 or so clones; 85% to 95% were seen once. This chain connects TRBV29-1 to TRBJ1-1; 9 bases fit TRBD1. The sample in question was peripheral blood, obtained on day 0 of AZD1222 vaccination. This receptor was taken from an adult in good health. The CDR3 loop is CSVEGDRDTEAFF. CDR3 nucleotide sequence: TGCAGCGTTGAGGGGGACAGGGACACTGAAGCTTTCTTT.